A single sample is the source of the 9 T cell receptor beta chains below, sequenced in a study of metastatic and nonmetastatic thyroid tumors. TCRdb called clones again from the PCR reads with MiXCR. The repertoire holds about 21,000 clones, over 10% seen once, with approximately 25% in the top ten. No patient received treatment before thyroid surgery. Sequences were obtained from blood. These receptors were taken from a female donor with papillary thyroid cancer or a benign thyroid nodule (not recorded which). Some clones in this sample may be carry-over from other donors' samples.

By sample fraction, this clone is medium-sized. The chain links TRBV19 to TRBJ2-6; D is possibly TRBD1 or TRBD2 (6 bases each). Per germline, CDR1 LNHDA and CDR2 SQIVND (reference sequence). V gave up 2 bases and J gave up 4 bases, with 9 bases separating them. There are 15 residues in the CDR3. The CDR3 reads CASSIRGQGANVLTF. The CDR3, as DNA: TGTGCCAGTAGTATACGGGGGCAAGGGGCCAACGTCCTGACTTTC.

The chain employs TRBV27 and TRBJ2-2, with D possibly matching TRBD2 (5 bases). This CDR3 contains 14 residues. Trimming stripped 6 bases from V and 1 base from J, with 9 bases between. In germline, CDR1 is MNHEY, CDR2 SMNVEV (reference sequence). In DNA, the CDR3 is TGTGCCAGCAGCGGACTGGTGAACACCGGGGAGCTGTTTTTT. Translated: CASSGLVNTGELFF.

This clone is medium-sized in the sample. The rearrangement joins TRBV28 to TRBJ2-7; D assignment may be TRBD1 or TRBD2 (6 bases each). V was trimmed by 7 bases and J by 0 bases, leaving 10 bases between them. Germline V gene lookup returns CDR1 MDHEN and CDR2 SYDVKM. This CDR3 spans 13 amino acids. CDR3 in amino acids: CASKGGSSYEQYF. The CDR3 bases are TGTGCCAGCAAGGGGGGCAGCTCCTACGAGCAGTACTTC.

The table lists this clone with many counts. V gene TRBV11-2 combines with J gene TRBJ2-5; 8 bases agree with TRBD1. The CDR3 sequence is 16 residues long. V gave up 5 bases and J gave up 0 bases; unmatched junction bases: 8. From germline, CDR1 is SGHAT and CDR2 FQNNGV. CDR3 DNA sequence: TGTGCCAGCAGCCCTCGGACAGGGAGGTACCAAGAGACCCAGTACTTC. Translating gives CASSPRTGRYQETQYF.

This clone was observed a handful of times. The chain is built from TRBV6-2 or TRBV6-3 and TRBJ2-1; tentatively, D is TRBD1 (6 bases). The V gene lost 2 bases and the J gene lost 6 bases, with 17 bases spanning the gap. This CDR3 has 16 residues. CDR1 is MNHEY and CDR2 is SVGEGT in the germline V gene. This CDR3 is CASSYTKTGLPNEQFF. The CDR3, as DNA: TGTGCCAGCAGTTACACAAAAACAGGGCTTCCCAATGAGCAGTTCTTC.

The rearrangement uses TRBV5-1 and TRBJ1-1, with D maybe TRBD1 (5 bases). CDR3 length: 17 residues. Deletions cut 1 base from V and 1 base from J, with 17 bases between. Per germline, CDR1 SGHRS and CDR2 YFSETQ. The CDR3 region is CASSLLSNGTSNTEAFF. The CDR3 region has the DNA TGCGCCAGCAGCTTGTTATCAAATGGGACGTCGAACACTGAAGCTTTCTTT.

In this sample, this clone turned up many times. The CDR3 reads CASSWGQGAEGYTF. CDR3 nucleotide sequence: TGTGCCAGCAGCTGGGGACAGGGGGCGGAAGGCTACACCTTC. The chain is built from TRBV7-9 and TRBJ1-2; 12 bases are shared with TRBD1. The J segment lost 8 bases and the V segment lost 4 bases, leaving 5 bases of the junction unmatched. The CDR3 loop spans 14 amino acids. Germline V gene sequence: CDR1 SEHNR, CDR2 FQNEAQ (reference sequence). Together with reference TRBV7-9 and TRBJ1-2, the CDR3 gives the full variable domain: DTGVSQNPRHKITKRGQNVTFRCDPISEHNRLYWYRQTLGQGPEFLTYFQNEAQLEKSRLLSDRFSAERPKGSFSTLEIQRTEQGDSAMYLCASSWGQGAEGYTFGSGTRLTVV.

This clone rates as medium-sized (0.01 to 0.1%). The gene calls are TRBV27 and TRBJ2-7; 7 bases are a match to TRBD2. The germline V gene encodes CDR1 MNHEY and CDR2 SMNVEV (reference sequence). Germline trimming cut 4 bases from V and 5 bases from J; bases unmatched to any gene: 8. This CDR3 has 14 residues. The CDR3 nucleotides read TGTGCCAGCAGTTGGGGAGGGGAAGGCAACGAGCAGTACTTC. This sequence encodes CASSWGGEGNEQYF.

This clone occurred many times. The chain employs TRBV4-1 and TRBJ2-1; D is undetermined. Trimming pared 1 base from V and 10 bases from J, leaving 8 bases between. Germline loops: CDR1 MGHRA, CDR2 YSYEKL. This CDR3 contains 12 residues. The chain's CDR3 is CASSQVSGEQFF. The CDR3 nucleotides are TGCGCCAGCAGCCAAGTTAGTGGAGAGCAGTTCTTC.